The T cell receptor (beta chain) under discussion was sequenced for a study of cytomegalovirus exposure and HLA in healthy donors. General study findings and limits: A later analysis found common viral pathogens apparently linked to several of the most significant clusters.

From germline, CDR1 is SGHAT and CDR2 FQNNGV. The CDR3 has 13 residues. Trimming removed 0 bases at V and 6 bases at J, with 6 bases between. This clone was counted between two and nine times. No antigen is known for it. PCR involved 60 Vbeta and 13 Jbeta primers. The data were produced by immunoSEQ multiplex PCR, yet TCRdb's version contains in-frame clones alone and is incomplete. Among approximately 82,000 clones listed, less than 75% were seen once. The TCR was taken from a woman aged 25 to 39 in good health and CMV-seropositive. The specimen sequenced was PBMCs. The chain combines TRBV11-2 with TRBJ1-5, with no clear D. CDR3 nucleotide sequence: TGTGCCAGCAGCTTAGATAATCCTCAGCCCCAGCATTTT. Its translation: CASSLDNPQPQHF.